This T cell receptor (beta chain) was obtained from a study of blood T cell repertoires in COVID-19 (dated by TCRdb to the early 2020s). Concerning the study at large: The collaborator samples originated in the United States, Italy and Spain and spanned the acute and convalescent phases of COVID-19. Where available, HLA class I and class II types were taken from metadata supplied by the sample provider and were not determined by assay-based typing. Deeply sampled blood TCRbeta repertoires from subjects exposed to, actively infected with, or recovered from COVID-19 were included in the dataset. A freely available public database, intended as a resource for researchers studying the immune response to SARS-CoV-2, is where the repertoires were released. Nearly every sample came with metadata listing a de-identified subject ID, COVID-19 status, age in years and sex. The material from the prospective study consisted of cDNA or gDNA derived from T cells, B-cell-depleted T cells, or PBMCs. The samples were drawn from the first 160 participants of the ongoing ImmuneRACE study and from 950 to 1,500 subjects provided by 6 global collaborators.

Here V drops 6 bases and J drops 10 bases, and the junction holds 7 bases not matched to any gene. The CDR3 holds 13 amino acids from the cysteine to the phenylalanine. Only the CDR3 portion is preserved as DNA: 39 bases, with reading frame beginning at the first base. TCRbeta CDR3 regions were amplified from genomic DNA by means of the immunoSEQ Assay, a bias-controlled multiplex PCR. The source study handled its data this way. The number of nucleated cells in each sample was estimated from the amplification of reference gene primers within the assay. To quantify the absolute abundance of each unique TCRbeta CDR3 rearrangement, sequence reads were collapsed and filtered. For each sample, productive Simpson clonality was calculated as the square root of Simpson's diversity index across productive rearrangements. Held by TCRdb, this immuneACCESS table contains in-frame sequences only and omits some clones. Under half of the omission traces to an unresolved V gene where checked; the cause of the rest is unknown. From that table come the V and J calls and clone size; the DNA was used to work out D and trimming. Within this sample are some 150,000 clones, with around 81% of them counted one time only. Of the sample, roughly 9.1% falls within the top ten clones.

Summary of the overall study and its limitations: How much clinical and demographic metadata was included differed by source and by participant, and the metadata was provided uncurated.

About this clone: Its specific antigen is unknown. Per-nucleotide qualities are absent, and no much larger clonotype sits a single base away.

Collaborating institutions collected whole blood in K2EDTA tubes following their own protocols. Collaborator samples were shipped for TCRbeta analysis as frozen whole blood, isolated PBMCs, or DNA extracted from either sample type. The source is an older woman with active or convalescent COVID-19. The sequencing input was peripheral blood. The V and J genes are TRBV12-3 or TRBV12-4 and TRBJ2-1; 9 nucleotides in the junction match TRBD1. The bases are TGTGCCAGCAGGACAACAGGGGGCGGGGAGCAGTTCTTC. Translated, it gives CASRTTGGGEQFF.